The sample holds many counts of the clone carrying this TCR beta chain. The antigen is unknown. A single record per CDR3 protein comes from TCRdb applying MiXCR to the reads. The sample gives 450,000 to 550,000 distinct CDR3 sequences, 15% to 20% of which show up once; roughly a quarter is in the top ten. V lost 1 base to trimming and J lost 6 bases, with 6 bases between them. This CDR3 spans 12 amino acids. Germline V gene lookup returns CDR1 LGHNA and CDR2 YNFKEQ. The sample is drawn from a study of T cell repertoires in cytomegalovirus infection. The overall study: CMV infection together with matching HLA type was indicated by public TCR beta signatures. Broader study findings: The cumulative frequency of public TCR beta families distinguished individuals who carried CMV together with the relevant HLA.

The source of this sequence is a human donor in good health (CMV status not recorded). Some clones in this sample may be carry-over from other donors' samples. The source material was CD8+ T cells from PBMCs. The rearrangement links TRBV4-2 to TRBJ1-1, with D perhaps TRBD1 (5 bases). The CDR3 sequence is CASSQGGAEAFF. The CDR3 nucleotides read TGTGCCAGCAGCCAAGGGGGGGCTGAAGCTTTCTTT.